Below, 20 T cell receptor beta chains from the same sample are listed, as sequenced in a study of CD8 T cells in ankylosing spondylitis. MiXCR was run by TCRdb on the 5' RACE reads, yielding one entry per CDR3 protein. Of about 240,000 distinct CDR3 sequences listed, over 9.5% were seen once; the top ten hold about 2.5%. Sequencing used blood, either unsorted or a sorted T cell fraction (not recorded which). The receptors stem from a male donor with ankylosing spondylitis or in good health (not recorded which).

This clonotype was detected many times. The J gene is TRBJ2-3, the V gene TRBV20-1, with 7 bases lining up with TRBD2. Losses at the gene ends were 5 bases for V and 7 bases for J; bases not matched to a gene: 6. The V gene's germline CDR1 is DFQATT and CDR2 SNEGSKA (reference sequence). This CDR3 contains 12 residues. The CDR3 DNA follows: TGCAGTGCTCCCACGCGGGGGTATACGCAGTATTTT. Its translation: CSAPTRGYTQYF.

The table lists this clonotype with many counts. V is TRBV10-3 and J is TRBJ1-1, with D maybe TRBD1 (5 bases). This CDR3 spans 15 amino acids. CDR1 and CDR2 (germline): ENHRY, SYGVKD. Between the trimmed V and J ends, which lost 6 bases and 1 base, there was a span of 15 bases. CDR3 coding DNA: TGTGCCATCAGACCGACAGAACCCCGGAACACTGAAGCTTTCTTT. It encodes CAIRPTEPRNTEAFF.

The gene calls are TRBV18 and TRBJ2-1, with 8 bases fitting TRBD2. V was pared by 4 bases and J by 0 bases, with 2 bases of the junction left unmatched. This CDR3 comprises 15 residues. The germline gives CDR1 KGHSH, CDR2 LQKENI. The CDR3 region is CASSQAGASYNEQFF. As DNA, the CDR3 is TGTGCCAGCTCACAAGCGGGGGCCTCCTACAATGAGCAGTTCTTC. The full variable domain, with the rest looked up from reference TRBV18 and TRBJ2-1, is NAGVMQNPRHLVRRRGQEARLRCSPMKGHSHVYWYRQLPEEGLKFMVYLQKENIIDESGMPKERFSAEFPKEGPSILRIQQVVRGDSAAYFCASSQAGASYNEQFFGPGTRLTVL.

This clonotype was recorded at least ten times. The chain links TRBV12-3 or TRBV12-4 to TRBJ1-4, with D unclear. This CDR3 contains 15 residues. Trimming cost V 2 bases and J 1 base, with 8 bases left between them. CDR3 in DNA: TGTGCCAGCAGTTTAAGGCGGGAAACTAATGAAAAACTGTTTTTT. Encoded protein: CASSLRRETNEKLFF.

On this clonotype: It is unclear where the CDR3 begins or ends on the DNA, so no DNA is shown, and the CDR3 is as TCRdb lists it. V gene TRBV7-5 combines with J gene TRBJ2-7; the table calls TRBD2, which could not be checked here. TRBV7-5 is a pseudogene segment. The CDR3 extends over 17 residues, inclusive of both ends. The CDR3 here is CISVSEAPYRVGSFQYF.

The sample holds a few counts of this clonotype. The genes are TRBV21-1 and TRBJ2-7; whether TRBD1, the table's D call, matches the DNA was not checked. TRBV21-1 constitutes a pseudogene. The CDR3 covers 17 residues. The CDR3 bases are TGTGCCAGCAGCAAAGAGGAGGGGACAGGGAGCTCCTACGAGCAGTACTTC. It encodes CASSKEEGTGSSYEQYF.

This clonotype came up a few times. J is TRBJ1-2 and V is TRBV20-1, with a possible D match to TRBD1 (5 bases). The V gene lost 3 bases and the J gene lost 5 bases, with 13 bases spanning the gap. Per the germline V gene, CDR1 is DFQATT and CDR2 is SNEGSKA (reference sequence). CDR3 length equals 13 residues. This CDR3 is CSASSGDGYGYTF. For the CDR3, the DNA is TGCAGTGCTAGTTCGGGGGATGGGTATGGCTACACCTTC.

The table lists this clonotype with many counts. V usage is TRBV10-3 and J usage is TRBJ1-2; maybe TRBD1 (5 bases). The CDR3 loop spans 13 amino acids. Germline assignment: CDR1 ENHRY and CDR2 SYGVKD. V lost 4 bases, J lost 2 bases, and 8 bases lay in between. The CDR3 sequence: CAISAEGNYGYTF. The CDR3 nucleotides are TGTGCCATCAGTGCCGAGGGGAACTATGGCTACACCTTC.

This clonotype was picked up many times. The J gene is TRBJ1-6, the V gene TRBV3-1; weak D call: TRBD1 (6 bases). Trimming shortened V by 4 bases and J by 10 bases, and 17 bases separated the two germline ends. The CDR3 runs to 15 residues. Germline V gives CDR1 LGHDT, CDR2 YNNKEL (reference sequence). The CDR3: CASSPLIGQNSPLHF. In DNA form, the CDR3 reads TGTGCCAGCAGCCCCCTAATCGGACAGAACTCACCCCTCCACTTT.

There are many counts of this clonotype. The chain employs TRBV20-1 and TRBJ1-3; D ambiguous. The CDR3 sequence is 14 residues long. In germline, CDR1 is DFQATT, CDR2 SNEGSKA (reference sequence). Trimming took off 3 bases at V and 8 bases at J, with 17 bases between the two ends. The CDR3 sequence is CSASLTGVQDTIYF. The CDR3 nucleotides are TGCAGTGCTAGTCTTACCGGGGTCCAGGACACCATATATTTT.

This clonotype was picked up a small number of times. Since a much larger clone is just one base distant, this may be a read error. V is TRBV27 and J is TRBJ1-1; TRBD1 is a possible D gene (6 bases). The CDR3 has 13 residues. Germline V CDR1 and CDR2: MNHEY, SMNVEV (reference sequence). CDR3 bases: TGTGCCAGCAGCCACACAGGGAACACTGTAGCTTTCTTT. Its translation: CASSHTGNTVAFF.

This clonotype appeared a few times. This sequence joins TRBV10-2 and TRBJ2-1; 16 bases are shared with TRBD2. CDR3 length: 19 residues. The J segment lost 7 bases and the V segment lost 3 bases, leaving 12 bases of the junction unmatched. Germline loops: CDR1 WSHSY, CDR2 SAAADI. The DNA for the CDR3 is TGCGCCAGCAGTGATACGGGACTAGCGGGAGGGATGGGGAAGAATGAGCAGTTCTTC. Its protein is CASSDTGLAGGMGKNEQFF.

This clonotype was observed at least ten times. The CDR3 reads CSVESIYNEQFF. As DNA, the CDR3 is TGCAGCGTTGAGTCTATCTACAATGAGCAGTTCTTC. The V and J genes are TRBV29-1 and TRBJ2-1; D gene uncertain. The CDR3 is made up of 12 amino acids. V lost 3 bases and J 3 bases, leaving 6 bases between the germline ends. In germline, CDR1 is SQVTM, CDR2 ANQGSEA.

This clonotype was counted a few times. The chain links TRBV11-2 to TRBJ2-7; 11 bases map to TRBD2. CDR1 is SGHAT and CDR2 is FQNNGV in the germline V gene. With V trimmed by 1 base and J by 4 bases, 3 bases remained unmatched. The CDR3 has 15 residues. The CDR3 region is CASSLGASGGYEQYF. In DNA, the CDR3 is TGTGCCAGCAGCTTAGGGGCTAGCGGGGGGTACGAGCAGTACTTC.

This clonotype showed up many times. This chain links TRBV6-5 with TRBJ1-6, with unresolved D. V was clipped by 0 bases and J by 3 bases, with 12 bases between them. This CDR3 region has 17 residues. CDR1 is MNHEY, CDR2 SVGAGI, per germline. For the CDR3, the DNA is TGTGCCAGCAGTTACTCTCGGCAAAGCTACTATAATTCACCCCTCCACTTT. It yields the protein CASSYSRQSYYNSPLHF.

The V and J genes are TRBV20-1 and TRBJ2-7; 9 nucleotides line up with TRBD2. Trimming cost V 0 bases and J 5 bases; bases outside gene matches: 8. Germline V gene sequence: CDR1 DFQATT, CDR2 SNEGSKA (reference sequence). CDR3 length equals 15 residues. CDR3 in amino acids: CSAREILSGGDEQYF. CDR3 coding DNA: TGCAGTGCTAGAGAAATACTTAGCGGGGGCGACGAGCAGTACTTC.

This clonotype was counted a few times. The CDR3 nucleotides read TGTGCCTGGAGTCCGGGACAGGGTAACACTGAAGCTTTCTTT. Residues: CAWSPGQGNTEAFF. The J gene is TRBJ1-1, the V gene TRBV30; 9 bases are shared with TRBD1. The trim removed 2 bases at V and 2 bases at J, leaving 3 bases unmatched. The germline V gene has CDR1 GTSNPN and CDR2 SVGIG (reference sequence). The CDR3 runs to 14 residues.

The V call is TRBV7-6, the J call TRBJ2-3, with D hard to call. Trimming cost V 8 bases and J 2 bases, with 11 bases left between them. In germline, CDR1 is SGHVS, CDR2 FNYEAQ. The CDR3 has 13 amino acids. The DNA of the CDR3 is TGTGCCAGCCTGCTCTCGGTCACAGATACGCAGTATTTT. Translated, it gives CASLLSVTDTQYF.

In its sample, this clonotype was seen many times. The chain links TRBV20-1 to TRBJ2-5, with D tentatively TRBD2 (6 bases). Deletions cut 7 bases from V and 1 base from J, with 16 bases between. In germline, CDR1 is DFQATT, CDR2 SNEGSKA (reference sequence). The CDR3 contains 14 residues. CDR3 DNA: TGCAGTGGCCTAGGGGTGGGGGGCCAAGAGACCCAGTACTTC. It codes for CSGLGVGGQETQYF.

This clonotype occurred a few times. This chain joins TRBV11-3 and TRBJ2-1; D gene unclear. This CDR3 has 13 amino acids. The V end was cut by 5 bases, the J end by 10 bases, with 15 bases between. The germline V gene has CDR1 SGHNT and CDR2 YENEEA. This chain's CDR3 is CASSLLPGGEQFF. For the CDR3, the DNA is TGTGCCAGCAGCCTCCTCCCGGGCGGAGAGCAGTTCTTC.